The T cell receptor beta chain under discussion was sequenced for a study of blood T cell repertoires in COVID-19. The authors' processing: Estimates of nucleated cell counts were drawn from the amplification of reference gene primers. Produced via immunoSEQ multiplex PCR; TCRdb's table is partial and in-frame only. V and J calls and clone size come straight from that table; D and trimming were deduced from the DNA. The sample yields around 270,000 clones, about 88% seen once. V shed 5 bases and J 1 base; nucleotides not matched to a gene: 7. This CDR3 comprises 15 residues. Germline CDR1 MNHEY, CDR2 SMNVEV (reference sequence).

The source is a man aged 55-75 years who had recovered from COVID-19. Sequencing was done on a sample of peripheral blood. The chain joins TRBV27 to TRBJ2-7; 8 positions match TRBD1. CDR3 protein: CASSGRGHASYEQYF. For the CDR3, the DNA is TGTGCCAGCAGTGGCAGGGGGCATGCGTCCTACGAGCAGTACTTC.